The 3 T cell receptor beta chains reported below all come from one sample, sequenced in a study of blood T cell repertoires in COVID-19. Libraries were prepared by immunoSEQ multiplex PCR; TCRdb keeps only in-frame clonotypes and omits some of them. The sample lists 160,000 or so clones; about 80% were seen once. The sample was peripheral blood. These receptors were obtained from a man between 60 and 70 years old with acute or convalescent COVID-19.

This clone was counted only a few times. The chain has TRBV7-2 and TRBJ1-1; TRBD1 is a possible D gene (5 bases). Germline lookup yields CDR1 SGHTA and CDR2 FQGNSA. Trimming stripped 5 bases from V and 4 bases from J, with 14 bases between. The CDR3 consists of 14 residues. The CDR3, as DNA: TGTGCCAGCAGCGAAATCCAGGGTGGCACTGAAGCTTTCTTT. As protein: CASSEIQGGTEAFF.

This chain links TRBV5-8 with TRBJ2-5; TRBD1 aligns across 9 bases. Germline CDR1 reads SGHTS; CDR2 reads YDEGEE. J lost 5 bases, V lost 2 bases, and 10 bases had no gene match. CDR3 size: 16 residues. CDR3 region: CASSLPTGGGWETQYF. In DNA form, the CDR3 reads TGTGCCAGCAGCTTACCCACAGGGGGCGGTTGGGAGACCCAGTACTTC. Supplemented by reference TRBV5-8 and TRBJ2-5, the full variable domain reads EAGVTQSPTHLIKTRGQQATLRCSPISGHTSVYWYQQALGLGLQFLLWYDEGEERNRGNFPPRFSGRQFPNYSSELNVNALELEDSALYLCASSLPTGGGWETQYFGPGTRLLVL.

The chain links TRBV2 to TRBJ1-2, with D tentatively TRBD1 (6 bases). CDR1 SNHLY and CDR2 FYNNEI come from the germline V gene. Trimming took off 3 bases at V and 8 bases at J, with 13 bases between the two ends. The CDR3 has 13 residues. The CDR3, as DNA: TGTGCCAGCAGTGACACAGGGAATCGGGGCTACACCTTC. Its translation: CASSDTGNRGYTF.